This T cell receptor beta chain was profiled in a study of T-cell memory formation after mild COVID-19. This CDR3 spans 14 amino acids. V was shortened by 0 bases and J by 0 bases, with 5 bases between the two germline ends. The germline CDR1 and CDR2 sequences are LGHNA and YNFKEQ. Each CDR3 protein gets one entry after TCRdb re-called the 5' RACE reads with MiXCR. The sample holds approximately 52,000 distinct CDR3 sequences, roughly 9% seen once. The sample was PBMCs or a T cell subset sorted from them (not recorded which). V and J are TRBV4-2 and TRBJ1-1; D is unresolved. This receptor was taken from an adult woman who had mild COVID-19 (a few samples of this study predate the infection). Cell type and time point are not known. As DNA, the CDR3 is TGTGCCAGCAGCCAAGATTTGGTGAACACTGAAGCTTTCTTT. Translating gives CASSQDLVNTEAFF.